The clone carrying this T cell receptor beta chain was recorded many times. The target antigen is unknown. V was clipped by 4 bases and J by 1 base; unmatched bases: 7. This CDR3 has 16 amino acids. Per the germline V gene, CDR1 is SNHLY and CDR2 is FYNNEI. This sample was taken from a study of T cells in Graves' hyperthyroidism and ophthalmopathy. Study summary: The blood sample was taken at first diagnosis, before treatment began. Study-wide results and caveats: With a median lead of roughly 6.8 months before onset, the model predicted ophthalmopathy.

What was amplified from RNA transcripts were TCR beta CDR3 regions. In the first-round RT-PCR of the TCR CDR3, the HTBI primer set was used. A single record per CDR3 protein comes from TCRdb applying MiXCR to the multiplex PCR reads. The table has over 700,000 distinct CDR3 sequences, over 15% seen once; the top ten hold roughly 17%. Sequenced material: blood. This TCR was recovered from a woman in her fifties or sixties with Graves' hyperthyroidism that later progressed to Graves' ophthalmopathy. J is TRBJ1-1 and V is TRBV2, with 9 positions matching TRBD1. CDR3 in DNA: TGTGCCAGCAGTGGGGGGACAGGGAGTTCGAACACTGAAGCTTTCTTT. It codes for CASSGGTGSSNTEAFF.